The 20 T cell receptor beta chains presented below share a single source sample, sequenced in a study of immune evolution from preneoplasia to lung adenocarcinoma (dated by TCRdb to the early 2020s). Library preparation used the immunoSEQ multiplex PCR assay. Held by TCRdb, this immuneACCESS table contains in-frame sequences only and omits some clones. Under half of the omission traces to an unresolved V gene where checked; the cause of the rest is unknown. The sample data list 9,000 to 10,000 clones, and 88% of these were observed just once. The top ten hold roughly 3% of the sample. The sample consisted of FFPE invasive lung adenocarcinoma tissue. The sample's cell subset or site label, in plain terms: frankly invasive lung adenocarcinoma (ADC). These receptors were collected from a person aged 65 to 79 with invasive lung adenocarcinoma. Some clones in this sample may be carry-over from other donors' samples.

V gene TRBV6-1 combines with J gene TRBJ1-1; no reliable D call. The CDR3 sequence is 14 residues long. CDR1 and CDR2 from the germline V gene are MNHNS and SASEGT. V was shortened by 5 bases and J by 4 bases, with 14 bases between the two germline ends. The CDR3 nucleotides are TGTGCCAGCAGTAAAGTATTTCGGGGCACTGAAGCTTTCTTT. This encodes CASSKVFRGTEAFF.

CDR3: CASSYTPQYTEAFF. The CDR3 nucleotides are TGTGCCAGCAGTTACACCCCACAGTACACTGAAGCTTTCTTT. The chain has TRBV6-5 and TRBJ1-1; D unclear. CDR1 is MNHEY and CDR2 is SVGAGI in the germline V gene. The CDR3 contains 14 residues. The ends were cut back, 2 bases at V and 3 bases at J, with 10 bases in the middle.

CDR3 loop: CATSRDRAQGEKLFF. The CDR3 nucleotides read TGTGCCACCAGCAGAGACAGGGCCCAGGGTGAAAAACTGTTTTTT. The gene calls are TRBV15 and TRBJ1-4, with D possibly being TRBD1 (5 bases). CDR3 size: 15 residues. V lost 0 bases and J 7 bases, leaving 12 bases between the germline ends. Germline V gene lookup returns CDR1 LNHNV and CDR2 YYDKDF (reference sequence).

A few counts support this clone. The chain employs TRBV10-2 and TRBJ2-3; 12 bases map to TRBD1. Germline V gives CDR1 WSHSY, CDR2 SAAADI. The V segment lost 9 bases and the J segment 0 bases; nucleotides outside the gene matches: 4. The CDR3 loop spans 15 amino acids. The DNA of the CDR3 is TGCGCCAGTTCGGGACAGGGGGCTAGCACAGATACGCAGTATTTT. Its translation: CASSGQGASTDTQYF.

CDR3 in DNA: TGTGCTAGTGGTTCGCCCGTCCATGGCTACACCTTC. Protein product: CASGSPVHGYTF. The V and J genes are TRBV12-5 and TRBJ1-2; D gene ambiguous. The length of the CDR3 is 12 residues. Germline V CDR1 and CDR2: LGHNT, FRNRAP. Trimming shortened V by 4 bases and J by 6 bases, and 9 bases separated the two germline ends.

This rearrangement joins TRBV18 to TRBJ2-3, with a weak D call TRBD1 (6 bases). The ends were cut back, 4 bases at V and 7 bases at J, with 12 bases in the middle. CDR3 length: 13 residues. Germline V CDR1 and CDR2: KGHSH, LQKENI. The CDR3 protein is CASSHDQGNTQYF. The CDR3 bases are TGTGCCAGCTCACACGACCAGGGGAATACGCAGTATTTT.

This sequence joins TRBV18 and TRBJ2-5; maybe TRBD2 (5 bases). Trimming removed 0 bases from V and 5 bases from J, with 7 bases in between. The CDR3 covers 13 residues. Germline V lookup: CDR1 KGHSH, CDR2 LQKENI. The DNA for the CDR3 is TGTGCCAGCTCACCACCCGGGGATGAGACCCAGTACTTC. Protein: CASSPPGDETQYF. The variable domain in full, completed from reference TRBV18 and TRBJ2-5, reads NAGVMQNPRHLVRRRGQEARLRCSPMKGHSHVYWYRQLPEEGLKFMVYLQKENIIDESGMPKERFSAEFPKEGPSILRIQQVVRGDSAAYFCASSPPGDETQYFGPGTRLLVL.

The chain combines TRBV10-3 with TRBJ2-5; D gene uncertain. This CDR3 is built from 14 residues. Deletions cut 4 bases from V and 3 bases from J, with 12 bases between. The germline CDR1 and CDR2 sequences are ENHRY and SYGVKD. This CDR3 reads CAISVSDSEETQYF. DNA for the CDR3: TGTGCCATCAGTGTGAGCGACTCCGAAGAGACCCAGTACTTC.

The J gene is TRBJ1-2, the V gene TRBV7-9; D not certain. Trimming left V 5 bases short and J 8 bases short, with 21 bases between. Germline CDR1 is SEHNR and CDR2 is FQNEAQ (reference sequence). The CDR3 is 15 residues long. The CDR3 DNA is TGTGCCAGCAGCCTAGAGCCCCCCGGTTGGGCGGGCTACACCTTC. Amino acid sequence: CASSLEPPGWAGYTF.

This clone has just one count. This rearrangement joins TRBV19 to TRBJ2-2, with unresolved D. Germline assignment: CDR1 LNHDA and CDR2 SQIVND (reference sequence). V was cut by 8 bases and J by 4 bases, with 14 bases left in between. The CDR3 extends over 14 amino acids. This chain's CDR3 is CASGIGFGTGELFF. In DNA form, the CDR3 reads TGTGCCAGTGGGATTGGATTTGGCACCGGGGAGCTGTTTTTT.

J is TRBJ1-1 and V is TRBV5-4, with 7 bases lining up with TRBD1. The CDR3 runs 15 residues. The junction had 5 bases not matched to a gene; V was cut back by 3 bases and J by 0 bases. Looked up from germline, CDR1 is SGHNT and CDR2 is YYREEE (reference sequence). CDR3 protein: CASSWGTVLNTEAFF. CDR3 bases: TGTGCCAGCAGCTGGGGGACAGTACTGAACACTGAAGCTTTCTTT.

This clone showed up just a few times. The DNA of the CDR3 is TGTGCCAGCAGCCAAGAGACAGGGGGTTCCTACAATGAGCAGTTCTTC. Translation gives CASSQETGGSYNEQFF. The V and J genes are TRBV4-2 and TRBJ2-1, with TRBD1 matching over 9 bases. This CDR3 comprises 16 residues. Germline CDR1 reads LGHNA; CDR2 reads YNFKEQ. V gave up 0 bases and J gave up 1 base; unmatched junction bases: 1.

The chain couples TRBV25-1 to TRBJ1-1; D is undetermined. This CDR3 region has 11 residues. The germline V and J ends were trimmed by 5 bases and 4 bases, with 5 bases remaining between them. CDR1 MGHDK and CDR2 SYGVNS come from the germline V gene. This CDR3 is CASSLSTEAFF. CDR3 nucleotides: TGTGCCAGCAGTCTATCCACTGAAGCTTTCTTT.

With respect to this clone: The junction does not match germline at one end; this may be a read error. This rearrangement joins TRBV7-7 to TRBJ2-5; 14 nucleotides align to TRBD2. Germline V CDR1 and CDR2: SSHAT, FNYEAQ (reference sequence). This CDR3 has 18 amino acids. CDR3 loop: CASSLGLAGATYQETQYF. CDR3 sequence (DNA): TGTGCTAGCAGCTTGGGACTAGCGGGGGCGACGTACCAAGAGACCCAGTACTTC.

This clone was recorded once. The chain links TRBV27 to TRBJ1-5, with D tentatively TRBD1 (6 bases). The ends were cut back, 4 bases at V and 5 bases at J, with 9 bases in the middle. Germline V gene data show CDR1 as MNHEY and CDR2 as SMNVEV (reference sequence). The CDR3 totals 13 residues. The CDR3 sequence: CASSSDRDQPQHF. The CDR3 nucleotides are TGTGCCAGCAGTTCGGACAGAGATCAGCCCCAGCATTTT.

This clone was seen only a few times. The genes are TRBV28 and TRBJ1-2, with D possibly TRBD1 on 5 matching bases. The V and J ends lost 2 bases and 2 bases respectively, with 12 bases between them. The germline V gene has CDR1 MDHEN and CDR2 SYDVKM. The CDR3 is made up of 15 amino acids. In DNA, the CDR3 is TGTGCCAGCAGTTTACTGGGGCAGGGCAACTATGGCTACACCTTC. Translation: CASSLLGQGNYGYTF.

V gene TRBV6-5 combines with J gene TRBJ2-7; a weak D match, TRBD1 (5 bases). The ends were cut back, 0 bases at V and 4 bases at J, with 13 bases in the middle. CDR1 and CDR2 (germline): MNHEY, SVGAGI. This CDR3 has 15 amino acids. The CDR3 sequence: CASSYSLEAGYEQYF. In nucleotides, the CDR3 is TGTGCCAGCAGTTACTCCCTTGAGGCAGGGTACGAGCAGTACTTC.

CDR3 protein: CASSLVPGPDTQYF. The CDR3 DNA follows: TGTGCCAGCAGCTTAGTACCGGGGCCAGATACGCAGTATTTT. The chain uses TRBV7-6 and TRBJ2-3; D may correspond to TRBD1 or TRBD2 (5 bases each). CDR3 length: 14 residues. Deletions cut 1 base from V and 4 bases from J, with 9 bases between. In germline, CDR1 is SGHVS, CDR2 FNYEAQ.

The J gene is TRBJ2-1, the V gene TRBV20-1, with unresolved D. V was pared by 3 bases and J by 7 bases, with 7 bases between. Germline loops: CDR1 DFQATT, CDR2 SNEGSKA (reference sequence). This CDR3 is 11 amino acids long. This chain's CDR3 is CSASLGNEQFF. In DNA form, the CDR3 reads TGCAGTGCTAGTTTGGGTAATGAGCAGTTCTTC.

The rearrangement links TRBV1 to TRBJ2-3; whether TRBD2, the table's D call, matches the DNA was not checked. TRBV1 is shown as a pseudogene. This CDR3 is 17 amino acids long. CDR3 region: CTSSQDLGLAGTDTQYF. In nucleotides, the CDR3 is TGCACCAGCAGCCAAGATCTTGGACTAGCGGGAACGGATACGCAGTATTTT.